The 8 T cell receptor beta chains listed next were all sequenced from one sample in a study of T cell responses to AZD1222 COVID-19 vaccine. Generated by immunoSEQ multiplex PCR, the TCRdb table keeps only in-frame clones and is missing some. This table holds approximately 77,000 clones, more than 85% found once. Here the sequenced sample was peripheral blood, taken 28 days after the second AZD1222 dose. These receptor sequences come from an adult who received the AZD1222 COVID-19 vaccine.

This rearrangement joins TRBV29-1 to TRBJ2-7, with D perhaps TRBD1 (5 bases). The CDR3 is 11 residues long. Trimming pared 7 bases from V and 3 bases from J, leaving 10 bases between. Per the germline V gene, CDR1 is SQVTM and CDR2 is ANQGSEA. CDR3 nucleotide sequence: TGCAGCGGCAAAGACAGCTACGAGCAGTACTTC. Residues: CSGKDSYEQYF.

V gene TRBV2 combines with J gene TRBJ1-1, with a possible D match to TRBD1 (6 bases). The V gene's germline CDR1 is SNHLY and CDR2 FYNNEI. Trimming removed 3 bases at V and 8 bases at J, with 19 bases between. The CDR3 spans 15 residues. CDR3 amino acids: CASSESAGGLPEAFF. As DNA, the CDR3 is TGTGCCAGCAGTGAGTCCGCTGGGGGGCTCCCCGAAGCTTTCTTT.

In its sample, this clone was seen once. The gene calls are TRBV5-8 and TRBJ1-5; D gene ambiguous. CDR3 size: 15 residues. Trimming pared 0 bases from V and 7 bases from J, leaving 14 bases between. Per the germline V gene, CDR1 is SGHTS and CDR2 is YDEGEE. This chain's CDR3 is CASSLEAVNPQPQHF. The CDR3 region has the DNA TGTGCCAGCAGCTTGGAGGCAGTTAATCCGCAGCCCCAGCATTTT.

V usage is TRBV19 and J usage is TRBJ1-1; D possibly corresponds to TRBD1 (6 bases). Germline V gene lookup returns CDR1 LNHDA and CDR2 SQIVND (reference sequence). Between the trimmed V and J ends, which lost 7 bases and 1 base, there was a span of 22 bases. The CDR3 is 17 amino acids. The CDR3 coding sequence is TGTGCCAGTACCTCGATTACAGGGCCTACTGGGAACACTGAAGCTTTCTTT. Translating it yields CASTSITGPTGNTEAFF.

This clone was observed a single time. The chain recombines TRBV7-9 with TRBJ1-1, with D unclear. With 0 bases removed from V and 3 bases from J, the gap between germline ends came to 5 bases. The CDR3 sequence is 13 residues long. CDR1 and CDR2 (germline): SEHNR, FQNEAQ (reference sequence). The CDR3 loop reads CASSLATDTEAFF. The CDR3 coding sequence is TGTGCCAGCAGCTTAGCCACAGACACTGAAGCTTTCTTT. Together with reference TRBV7-9 and TRBJ1-1, the CDR3 gives the full variable domain: DTGVSQNPRHKITKRGQNVTFRCDPISEHNRLYWYRQTLGQGPEFLTYFQNEAQLEKSRLLSDRFSAERPKGSFSTLEIQRTEQGDSAMYLCASSLATDTEAFFGQGTRLTVV.

The chain links TRBV11-3 to TRBJ2-3; D ambiguous. V lost 1 base and J lost 4, with 9 bases in between. CDR1 SGHNT and CDR2 YENEEA come from the germline V gene. CDR3 size: 14 residues. The CDR3 coding sequence is TGTGCCAGCAGCTTAGTGGGGATACCAGATACGCAGTATTTT. As protein: CASSLVGIPDTQYF.

V gene TRBV15 combines with J gene TRBJ2-7; TRBD1 matches at 8 bases. Germline values: CDR1 LNHNV, CDR2 YYDKDF (reference sequence). This CDR3 region has 16 residues. V shed 2 bases, J shed 6 bases, and the junction held 12 bases outside the gene matches. The CDR3: CATSRWPPGQDAEQYF. In DNA, the CDR3 is TGTGCCACCAGCAGATGGCCCCCGGGACAGGACGCCGAGCAGTACTTC.

This chain links TRBV28 with TRBJ2-7; perhaps D is TRBD1 or TRBD2 (6 bases each). The CDR3 contains 15 residues. CDR1 MDHEN and CDR2 SYDVKM come from the germline V gene. The V and J ends lost 2 bases and 7 bases respectively, with 18 bases between them. CDR3 in amino acids: CASSLLEGGMDEQYF. The CDR3 nucleotides read TGTGCCAGCAGTTTACTAGAAGGGGGGATGGATGAGCAGTACTTC.